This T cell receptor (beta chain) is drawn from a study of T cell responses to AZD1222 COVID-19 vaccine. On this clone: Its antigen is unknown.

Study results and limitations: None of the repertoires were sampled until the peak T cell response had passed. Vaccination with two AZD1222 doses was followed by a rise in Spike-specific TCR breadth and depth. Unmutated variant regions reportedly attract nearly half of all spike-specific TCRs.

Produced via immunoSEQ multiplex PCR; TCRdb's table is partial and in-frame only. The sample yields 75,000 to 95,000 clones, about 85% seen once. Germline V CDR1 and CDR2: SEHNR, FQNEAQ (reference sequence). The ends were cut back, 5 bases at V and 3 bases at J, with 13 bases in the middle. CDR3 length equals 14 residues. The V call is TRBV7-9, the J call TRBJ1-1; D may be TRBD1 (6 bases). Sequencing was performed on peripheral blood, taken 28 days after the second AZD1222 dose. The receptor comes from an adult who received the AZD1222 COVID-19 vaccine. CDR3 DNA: TGTGCCAGCAGCCCAACAGGGTTCGACACTGAAGCTTTCTTT. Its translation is CASSPTGFDTEAFF.